This entry is about one TCR beta chain. Its target is unknown. This sample is part of a study of cytomegalovirus exposure and HLA in healthy donors. The CDR3 runs to 14 residues. J was trimmed by 7 bases and V by 3 bases; bases with no gene match: 6. The germline V gene has CDR1 SEHNR and CDR2 FQNEAQ (reference sequence). General study results and limits: TCR beta chain V- and J-gene trimming was linked, in a later analysis, to a missense variant in DCLRE1C. Later analysis identified around 15,000 TCR beta sequences associated with HLA alleles, using a false discovery rate threshold of 0.05. Whilst most TCR sequences proved rare, a subset of public TCRs occurred across many donors. There were reportedly fewer N-insertions in an Asian-associated ancestry cluster than the roughly 670-donor mean, in a later analysis.

The PCR ran on 60 Vbeta and 13 Jbeta primers. The repertoire was sequenced with immunoSEQ multiplex PCR; TCRdb's copy has only in-frame clones and lacks some. The sample records around 110,000 clones, 50% to 70% being singletons. This sequence was found in a woman aged 40-49 years in good health and CMV-seropositive. V usage is TRBV7-9 and J usage is TRBJ1-1; the match to TRBD1 covers 9 bases. Sequencing used PBMCs. CDR3 residues: CASSFWTGEDEAFF. The DNA for the CDR3 is TGTGCCAGCAGCTTCTGGACAGGGGAGGATGAAGCTTTCTTT.